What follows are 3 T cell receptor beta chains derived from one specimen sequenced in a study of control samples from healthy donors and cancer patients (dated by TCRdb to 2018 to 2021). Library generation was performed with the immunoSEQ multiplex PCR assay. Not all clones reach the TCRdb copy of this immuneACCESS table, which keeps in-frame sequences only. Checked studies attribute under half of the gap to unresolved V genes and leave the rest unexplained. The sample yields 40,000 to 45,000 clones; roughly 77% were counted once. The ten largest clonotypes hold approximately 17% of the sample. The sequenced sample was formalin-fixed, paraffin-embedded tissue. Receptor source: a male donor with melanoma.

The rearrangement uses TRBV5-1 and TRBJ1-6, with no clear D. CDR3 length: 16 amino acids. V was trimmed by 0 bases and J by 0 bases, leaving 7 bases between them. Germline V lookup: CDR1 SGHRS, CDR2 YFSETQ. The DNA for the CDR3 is TGCGCCAGCAGCTTGGATAGGAGCTCCTATAATTCACCCCTCCACTTT. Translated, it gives CASSLDRSSYNSPLHF.

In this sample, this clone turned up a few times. CDR3 protein: CASSPSLVAGELFF. The CDR3, as DNA: TGTGCCAGTAGCCCCTCGCTGGTGGCCGGGGAGCTGTTTTTT. This sequence joins TRBV19 and TRBJ2-2; D gene unclear. The V end was cut by 6 bases, the J end by 6 bases, with 14 bases between. The CDR3 runs to 14 residues. In germline, CDR1 is LNHDA, CDR2 SQIVND (reference sequence).

CDR3 loop: CAWTISTGYTGELFF. In DNA form, the CDR3 reads TGTGCCTGGACGATCTCGACAGGTTACACCGGGGAGCTGTTTTTT. The rearrangement links TRBV30 to TRBJ2-2; possibly TRBD1 for D (6 bases). The CDR3 spans 15 residues. Germline-derived CDR1 and CDR2 are GTSNPN and SVGIG (reference sequence). The V end lost 4 bases, the J end lost 3 bases, and 15 bases lay between the germline ends.